This TCR beta chain was retrieved from a study of T cells in Graves' hyperthyroidism and ophthalmopathy. Study at large: Prior to any treatment, at the point of initial diagnosis, peripheral blood was collected.

Study conclusions and caveats: Model-based prediction identified ophthalmopathy a median about 6 months prior to its onset. Blood also showed most of the thyroid clonotypes that were expanded above 0.001.

As to this clonotype: What it binds is unknown.

Authors of the study amplified TCR beta CDR3 regions from RNA transcripts. Researchers ran a first-round RT-PCR on the TCR CDR3 using the HTBI primer set. TCRdb reprocessed the multiplex PCR reads with MiXCR, giving one entry per CDR3 protein. The sample lists around 280,000 distinct CDR3 sequences, around 13% occurring once. Used for diagnoses were clinical symptoms, serum thyroxine and TRAb, thyroid ultrasound and orbital computed tomography. The sequence derives from a woman aged 40-49 years with Graves' hyperthyroidism. Sequencing was carried out using blood.

CDR3 nucleotide sequence: TGTGCCAGTAGTCCCCAGGGGTACAATGAGCAGTTCTTC. Translated: CASSPQGYNEQFF. The genes are TRBV19 and TRBJ2-1; TRBD1 is a possible D gene (6 bases). This CDR3 has 13 amino acids. V dropped 5 bases and J dropped 4 bases, with 9 bases sitting between them. Germline V CDR1 and CDR2: LNHDA, SQIVND (reference sequence).